Below, 30 T cell receptor beta chains from the same sample are listed, as sequenced in a study of T cells in Graves' hyperthyroidism and ophthalmopathy. The investigators amplified TCR beta CDR3 regions from RNA transcripts. During a first-round RT-PCR of the TCR CDR3, the HTBI primer set was used. Each CDR3 protein gets one entry after TCRdb re-called the multiplex PCR reads with MiXCR. The repertoire holds 400,000 or so distinct CDR3 sequences, with roughly 15% as singletons. The specimen sequenced was blood. The receptors here all came from a young woman with Graves' ophthalmopathy.

Many counts were recorded for this clonotype. This rearrangement joins TRBV4-2 to TRBJ2-7; no clear D gene. Germline CDR1 reads LGHNA; CDR2 reads YNFKEQ. This CDR3 has 12 amino acids. V was shortened by 0 bases and J by 2 bases, with 2 bases between the two germline ends. As DNA, the CDR3 is TGTGCCAGCAGCCAAGATACCTACGAGCAGTACTTC. Its protein product is CASSQDTYEQYF.

This clonotype was recorded a few times. The V gene is TRBV7-2, the J gene TRBJ2-3; tentatively, D is TRBD1 or TRBD2 (5 bases each). Trimming removed 0 bases at V and 4 bases at J, with 8 bases between. Germline-derived CDR1 and CDR2 are SGHTA and FQGNSA. The CDR3 runs 14 residues. CDR3 sequence reads: CASSLAGDADTQYF. The CDR3 DNA reads as TGTGCCAGCAGCTTAGCGGGGGATGCAGATACGCAGTATTTT.

V usage is TRBV4-1 and J usage is TRBJ2-3, with 8 bases lining up with TRBD1. The V and J ends lost 3 bases and 3 bases, in that order; junction bases with no gene match: 26. The CDR3 is made up of 22 amino acids. Germline V lookup: CDR1 MGHRA, CDR2 YSYEKL. Written as DNA, the CDR3 is TGCGCCAGCAGCCAGGAGATTTTGAAGGGGCGGAAGGACAGGGTAGGAACAGATACGCAGTATTTT. Protein product: CASSQEILKGRKDRVGTDTQYF.

In its sample, this clonotype was seen many times. One end of the junction fails to match germline, which may point to a read error. The genes are TRBV11-2 and TRBJ2-3, with a tentative D call TRBD2 (6 bases). The CDR3 is 16 amino acids. Germline CDR1 reads SGHAT; CDR2 reads FQNNGV. The CDR3, as DNA: TGTGCCAGCAGCTTAGTTGTCGGGAGTAGCACAGGTACGCAGTATTTT. Its translation is CASSLVVGSSTGTQYF.

The sample holds many counts of this clonotype. This chain uses TRBV28 with TRBJ1-5; D unclear. Germline V gene data show CDR1 as MDHEN and CDR2 as SYDVKM. This CDR3 is built from 15 residues. Deletions cut 2 bases from V and 2 bases from J, with 10 bases between. CDR3 nucleotide sequence: TGTGCCAGCAGTTTAAGTTTGGCGCGCAATCAGCCCCAGCATTTT. Translating gives CASSLSLARNQPQHF.

This clonotype showed up many times. The gene calls are TRBV11-2 and TRBJ2-3; maybe TRBD1 (6 bases). Germline CDR1 SGHAT, CDR2 FQNNGV. CDR3 length equals 17 residues. V was shortened by 3 bases and J by 0 bases, with 16 bases between the two germline ends. CDR3 protein: CASSFSQGPTSTDTQYF. The CDR3, as DNA: TGTGCCAGCAGCTTTTCACAGGGACCCACGAGCACAGATACGCAGTATTTT.

This clonotype has a count of ten or more. J is TRBJ2-7 and V is TRBV12-3 or TRBV12-4; 9 bases align to TRBD1. With V trimmed by 7 bases and J by 3 bases, 7 bases remained unmatched. The CDR3 covers 14 residues. The CDR3 protein is CASNTGGSVYEQYF. The DNA for the CDR3 is TGTGCCAGCAACACAGGGGGCAGCGTCTACGAGCAGTACTTC.

This clonotype has only a few counts. The chain joins TRBV4-1 to TRBJ2-7, with D possibly TRBD1 on 6 matching bases. This CDR3 is built from 14 residues. V was shortened by 0 bases and J by 4 bases, with 10 bases between the two germline ends. Germline-derived CDR1 and CDR2 are MGHRA and YSYEKL. Here the CDR3 reads CASSQDVRGYEQYF. The CDR3, as DNA: TGCGCCAGCAGCCAAGATGTCAGGGGATACGAGCAGTACTTC.

This clonotype was detected only a few times. This chain joins TRBV5-6 and TRBJ2-5; 7 bases agree with TRBD2. CDR1 is SGHDT and CDR2 is YYEEEE in the germline V gene. After removal of 4 bases from V and 5 bases from J, the junction contained 11 bases not matched to a gene. The CDR3 runs to 15 residues. CDR3 bases: TGTGCCAGCAGCGTTAGTTCGGGGACTATGGAGACCCAGTACTTC. Its translation: CASSVSSGTMETQYF.

This clonotype was detected many times. The J gene is TRBJ2-5, the V gene TRBV2; the D is unclear. Germline CDR1 and CDR2: SNHLY and FYNNEI. This CDR3 region has 15 residues. V lost 6 bases and J 3 bases, leaving 17 bases between the germline ends. CDR3 sequence (DNA): TGTGCCAGCAGGAAGCATCGCCTAGGAAAAGAGACCCAGTACTTC. The encoded protein is CASRKHRLGKETQYF.

This clonotype was observed many times. The chain couples TRBV7-3 to TRBJ2-3; 11 bases map to TRBD2. There are 17 residues in the CDR3. V shed 1 base, J shed 2 bases, and the junction held 5 bases outside the gene matches. Looked up from germline, CDR1 is SGHTA and CDR2 is FQGTGA. The CDR3 region is CASSLIPSGGTTDTQYF. For the CDR3, the DNA is TGTGCCAGCAGCTTAATCCCTAGCGGGGGGACCACAGATACGCAGTATTTT. The full variable domain, rest sourced from reference TRBV7-3 and TRBJ2-3, is GAGVSQTPSNKVTEKGKYVELRCDPISGHTALYWYRQSLGQGPEFLIYFQGTGAADDSGLPNDRFFAVRPEGSVSTLKIQRTERGDSAVYLCASSLIPSGGTTDTQYFGPGTRLTVL.

This clonotype has a handful of counts. The CDR3 nucleotides read TGTGCCACCGCCCGGGAGGATCAGCCCCAGCATTTT. It codes for CATAREDQPQHF. J is TRBJ1-5 and V is TRBV10-3; D unresolved. Trimming cost V 10 bases and J 5 bases, with 12 bases left between them. Germline loops: CDR1 ENHRY, CDR2 SYGVKD. The CDR3 covers 12 residues.

The V call is TRBV24-1, the J call TRBJ2-3; 10 bases fit TRBD1. The V and J ends lost 5 bases and 4 bases, in that order; junction bases with no gene match: 8. Germline values: CDR1 KGHDR, CDR2 SFDVKD. This CDR3 region has 16 residues. The CDR3 DNA sequence: TGTGCCACCAGTGGCGAGGGACAGGGGAGGCCAGATACGCAGTATTTT. Its protein product is CATSGEGQGRPDTQYF.

As to this clonotype: A read error is possible here, since a much larger clone lies one base away. V and J are TRBV7-3 and TRBJ2-2, with D perhaps assigned TRBD1 or TRBD2 (5 bases each). Trimming took 4 bases from V and 1 from J, leaving 28 bases between them. There are 21 residues in the CDR3. Germline-derived CDR1 and CDR2 are SGHTA and FQGTGA. The CDR3 DNA reads as TGTGCCAGCAGCTGTTTGCCCGGGACCTCGGGGCTGGTGGGGAACACCGGGGAGCTGTTTTTT. It translates to CASSCLPGTSGLVGNTGELFF.

The rearrangement links TRBV28 to TRBJ1-3; D is unclear. Trimming cost V 6 bases and J 4 bases, with 13 bases left between them. CDR3 size: 14 residues. Germline loops: CDR1 MDHEN, CDR2 SYDVKM. Here the CDR3 DNA reads TGTGCCAGCAGCCCTCCGGGCCCAGGAAACACCATATATTTT. It specifies CASSPPGPGNTIYF.

As concerns this clonotype: Given a much more abundant clone one base away, this may be a read error. The chain has TRBV15 and TRBJ1-5; D is possibly TRBD1 (6 bases). CDR3 size: 16 residues. With 3 bases removed from V and 5 bases from J, the gap between germline ends came to 17 bases. CDR1 and CDR2 from the germline V gene are LNHNV and YYDKDF (reference sequence). In nucleotides, the CDR3 is TGTGCCACCAGCAGCGATCCTTGGGGGGGCGATCAGCCCCAGCATTTT. Translating it yields CATSSDPWGGDQPQHF.

This rearrangement joins TRBV29-1 to TRBJ2-7, with 9 bases identical to TRBD1. This CDR3 comprises 15 residues. Trimming removed 7 bases from V and 0 bases from J; junction bases left unmatched: 10. From germline, CDR1 is SQVTM and CDR2 ANQGSEA. The CDR3 DNA reads as TGCAGCGGGGGAGGGGGACAGGGCTACTCCTACGAGCAGTACTTC. Translation gives CSGGGGQGYSYEQYF.

This clonotype was picked up a small number of times. J is TRBJ1-1 and V is TRBV14; 9 bases map to TRBD1. J was trimmed by 4 bases and V by 4 bases; bases with no gene match: 7. The CDR3 runs 15 residues. Germline V gene data show CDR1 as SGHDN and CDR2 as FVKESK. The CDR3 region has the DNA TGTGCCAGCAGCCCCAACAGGGGGCTAGGCACTGAAGCTTTCTTT. Encoded protein: CASSPNRGLGTEAFF.

This clonotype came up many times. The V call is TRBV4-2, the J call TRBJ1-5, with D perhaps TRBD1 (6 bases). Germline CDR1 is LGHNA and CDR2 is YNFKEQ. The CDR3 has 15 amino acids. The V end was cut by 4 bases, the J end by 4 bases, with 14 bases between. The CDR3: CASSPGEGVNQPQHF. CDR3 sequence (DNA): TGTGCCAGCAGCCCAGGAGAGGGGGTGAATCAGCCCCAGCATTTT.

This clonotype was recorded many times. The gene calls are TRBV7-2 and TRBJ2-1; D not resolved. The CDR3 covers 14 residues. The V end was cut by 8 bases, the J end by 0 bases, with 11 bases between. Germline V CDR1 and CDR2: SGHTA, FQGNSA. CDR3 region: CASGYASSYNEQFF. The CDR3 bases are TGTGCCAGCGGCTACGCCAGCTCCTACAATGAGCAGTTCTTC. The whole variable domain, remainder taken from reference TRBV7-2 and TRBJ2-1, is GAGVSQSPSNKVTEKGKDVELRCDPISGHTALYWYRQSLGQGLEFLIYFQGNSAPDKSGLPSDRFSAERTGGSVSTLTIQRTQQEDSAVYLCASGYASSYNEQFFGPGTRLTVL.

This rearrangement joins TRBV19 to TRBJ1-5, with 9 bases aligning to TRBD1. CDR1 is LNHDA and CDR2 is SQIVND in the germline V gene (reference sequence). After removal of 6 bases from V and 5 bases from J, the junction contained 11 bases not matched to a gene. The CDR3 spans 16 residues. CDR3 DNA: TGTGCCAGTAGACCAACCACGACAGGGGGTGATCAGCCCCAGCATTTT. This gives the protein CASRPTTTGGDQPQHF.

This clonotype occurred many times. This rearrangement joins TRBV12-3 or TRBV12-4 to TRBJ2-7; TRBD1 matches 7 bases. Trimming cost V 1 base and J 3 bases; bases outside gene matches: 6. The CDR3 has 15 residues. CDR3 sequence: CASSLGQGNRYEQYF. CDR3 sequence (DNA): TGTGCCAGCAGTTTAGGACAGGGTAACCGCTACGAGCAGTACTTC.

This clonotype was seen more than once but under ten times. V usage is TRBV9 and J usage is TRBJ2-2; 10 nucleotides align to TRBD2. V was clipped by 1 base and J by 3 bases; unmatched bases: 6. Germline V gene data show CDR1 as SGDLS and CDR2 as YYNGEE. The CDR3 is 17 residues long. CDR3: CASSVRAGGPDTGELFF. CDR3 DNA sequence: TGTGCCAGCAGCGTACGAGCGGGGGGGCCTGACACCGGGGAGCTGTTTTTT.

This clonotype was picked up many times. This chain joins TRBV7-2 and TRBJ1-1; D is uncertain. The germline gives CDR1 SGHTA, CDR2 FQGNSA. This CDR3 is built from 15 residues. Trimming shortened V by 5 bases and J by 3 bases, and 16 bases separated the two germline ends. The CDR3 sequence is CASSTRRNSYTEAFF. The CDR3 bases are TGTGCCAGCAGCACACGACGAAACTCCTACACTGAAGCTTTCTTT. Combining the CDR3 with reference TRBV7-2 and TRBJ1-1 gives the whole variable domain GAGVSQSPSNKVTEKGKDVELRCDPISGHTALYWYRQSLGQGLEFLIYFQGNSAPDKSGLPSDRFSAERTGGSVSTLTIQRTQQEDSAVYLCASSTRRNSYTEAFFGQGTRLTVV.

At least ten counts were recorded for this clonotype. The chain carries TRBV27 and TRBJ1-2; no firm D call. The CDR3 sequence is 14 residues long. Germline values: CDR1 MNHEY, CDR2 SMNVEV (reference sequence). Trimming shortened V by 6 bases and J by 8 bases, and 19 bases separated the two germline ends. The CDR3 DNA reads as TGTGCCAGCAGACGGCCAGGCCCGGCGGGGGGCTACACCTTC. Its translation: CASRRPGPAGGYTF.

In its sample, this clonotype was seen many times. This chain uses TRBV13 with TRBJ1-2, with TRBD1 matching over 8 bases. The CDR3 length is 13 residues. Germline V lookup: CDR1 PRHDT, CDR2 FYEKMQ (reference sequence). Germline trimming cut 6 bases from V and 2 bases from J; bases unmatched to any gene: 2. The CDR3 nucleotides are TGTGCCAGCAGTCGGACAGGGAACTATGGCTACACCTTC. Residues: CASSRTGNYGYTF.

This clonotype occurred many times. The rearrangement links TRBV6-5 to TRBJ2-1; the match to TRBD2 covers 9 bases. The ends lost 0 bases at V and 4 bases at J; junction bases unmatched: 7. CDR1 is MNHEY and CDR2 is SVGAGI in the germline V gene. The CDR3 runs 17 residues. The CDR3 DNA reads as TGTGCCAGCAGTTACTCCCTCCCTAGCGGGATTTACAATGAGCAGTTCTTC. This sequence encodes CASSYSLPSGIYNEQFF.

There are a few counts of this clonotype. V is TRBV6-6 and J is TRBJ1-5, with D hard to call. The V end was cut by 2 bases, the J end by 4 bases, with 6 bases between. There are 13 residues in the CDR3. CDR1 is MNHNY and CDR2 is SVGAGI in the germline V gene (reference sequence). CDR3 in DNA: TGTGCCAGCAGTTACGGGGAAAATCAGCCCCAGCATTTT. It yields the protein CASSYGENQPQHF.

This clonotype has ten or more counts. V is TRBV12-3 or TRBV12-4 and J is TRBJ2-3; unclear D gene. The CDR3 is 11 amino acids. Trimming cost V 1 base and J 7 bases, with 3 bases left between them. The CDR3: CASSLVYTQYF. DNA for the CDR3: TGTGCCAGCAGTTTAGTTTATACGCAGTATTTT.

This clonotype was recorded many times. The V and J genes are TRBV30 and TRBJ1-5; D call uncertain. V lost 1 base to trimming and J lost 2 bases, with 9 bases between them. Germline V lookup: CDR1 GTSNPN, CDR2 SVGIG (reference sequence). The CDR3 is 14 residues long. The CDR3, as DNA: TGTGCCTGGAGTGCGGACGCAGGCAATCAGCCCCAGCATTTT. Protein product: CAWSADAGNQPQHF.